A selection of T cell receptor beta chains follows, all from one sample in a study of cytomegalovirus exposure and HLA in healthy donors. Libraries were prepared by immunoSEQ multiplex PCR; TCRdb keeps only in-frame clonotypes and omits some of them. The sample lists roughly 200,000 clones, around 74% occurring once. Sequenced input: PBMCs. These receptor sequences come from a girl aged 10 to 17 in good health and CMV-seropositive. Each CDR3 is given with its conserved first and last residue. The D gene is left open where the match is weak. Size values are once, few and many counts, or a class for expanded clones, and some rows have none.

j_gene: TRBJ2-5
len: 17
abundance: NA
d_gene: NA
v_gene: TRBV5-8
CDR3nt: TGTGCCAGCAGCCGAAGGAGGAGGGGACCGGGAAAAGAGACCCAGTACTTC
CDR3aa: CASSRRRRGPGKETQYF

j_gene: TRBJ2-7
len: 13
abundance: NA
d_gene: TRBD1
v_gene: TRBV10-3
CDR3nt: TGTGCCATCACCCCCGACAGGGCTAGCGAGCAGTACTTC
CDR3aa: CAITPDRASEQYF

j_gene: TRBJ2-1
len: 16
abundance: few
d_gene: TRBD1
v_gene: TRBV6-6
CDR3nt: TGTGCCAGCAGCTACCGACAGGGAAGCTCCTACAATGAGCAGTTCTTC
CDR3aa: CASSYRQGSSYNEQFF

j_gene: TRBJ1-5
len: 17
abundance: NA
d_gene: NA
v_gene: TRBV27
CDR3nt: TGTGCCAGCAGTTTTCTTAGGGGAACTTCGGGCAGTCAGCCCCAGCATTTT
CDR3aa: CASSFLRGTSGSQPQHF

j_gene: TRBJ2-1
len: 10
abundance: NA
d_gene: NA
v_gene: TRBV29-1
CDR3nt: TGCAGCGTTGGGGCCAATGAGCAGTTCTTC
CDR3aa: CSVGANEQFF

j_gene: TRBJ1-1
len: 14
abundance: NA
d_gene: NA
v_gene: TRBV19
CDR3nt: TGTGCCACCGGTGAGCCGCAGGGGAACACTGAAGCTTTCTTT
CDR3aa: CATGEPQGNTEAFF

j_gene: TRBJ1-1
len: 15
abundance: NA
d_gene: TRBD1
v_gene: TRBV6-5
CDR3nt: TGTGCCAGCAGTTACTCGGGACAGGGGCCCTCTGAAGCTTTCTTT
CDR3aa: CASSYSGQGPSEAFF

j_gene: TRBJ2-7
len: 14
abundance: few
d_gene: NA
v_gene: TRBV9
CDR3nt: TGTGCCAGCAGCGTAGGACAGGCAACCTACGAGCAGTACTTC
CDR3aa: CASSVGQATYEQYF

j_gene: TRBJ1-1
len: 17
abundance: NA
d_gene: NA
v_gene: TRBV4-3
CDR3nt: TGCGCCAGCATGTTCCCGAACTACAGGGAGGGGAACACTGAAGCTTTCTTT
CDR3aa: CASMFPNYREGNTEAFF

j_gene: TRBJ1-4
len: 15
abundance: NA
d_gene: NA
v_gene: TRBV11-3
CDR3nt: TGTGCCAGCAGCTTACAGGGGAGTGGTGGAGAAAAACTGTTTTTT
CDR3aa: CASSLQGSGGEKLFF

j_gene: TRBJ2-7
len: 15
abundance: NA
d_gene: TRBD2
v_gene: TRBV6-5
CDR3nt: TGTGCCAGCAGTTACCAAAGCGGGGGGGCCGATGAGCAGTACTTC
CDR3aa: CASSYQSGGADEQYF

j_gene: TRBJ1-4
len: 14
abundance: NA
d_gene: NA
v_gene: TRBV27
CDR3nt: TGTGCCAGCAGTGAGCAGGGGCTTAATGAAAAACTGTTTTTT
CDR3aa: CASSEQGLNEKLFF

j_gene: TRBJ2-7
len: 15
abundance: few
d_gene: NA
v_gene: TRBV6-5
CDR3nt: TGTGCCAGCAGTTACGGGCAGGGGTACTTCCACGAGCAGTACTTC
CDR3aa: CASSYGQGYFHEQYF

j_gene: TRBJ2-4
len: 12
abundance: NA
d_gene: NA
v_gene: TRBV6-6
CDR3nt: TGTGCCAGCTCCAGGGCCCTCCACATTCAGTACTTC
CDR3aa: CASSRALHIQYF

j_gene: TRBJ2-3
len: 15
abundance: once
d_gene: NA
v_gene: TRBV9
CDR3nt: TGTGCCAGCAGCCCCTACCTAGGGGAGGCAGATACGCAGTATTTT
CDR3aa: CASSPYLGEADTQYF

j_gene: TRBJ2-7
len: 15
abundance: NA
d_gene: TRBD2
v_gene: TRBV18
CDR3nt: TGTGCCAGCTCACCACCAACTAGCGGGAAAGACGAGCAGTACTTC
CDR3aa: CASSPPTSGKDEQYF

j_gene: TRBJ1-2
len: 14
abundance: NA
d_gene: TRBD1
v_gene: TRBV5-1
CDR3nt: TGCGCCAGCAGCGCCGGACAGGGGGCCTATGGCTACACCTTC
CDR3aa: CASSAGQGAYGYTF

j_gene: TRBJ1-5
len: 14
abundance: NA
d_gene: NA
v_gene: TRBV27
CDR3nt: TGTGCCAGCAGTTTACGGGGGTCCGGGGAGCCCCAGCATTTT
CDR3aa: CASSLRGSGEPQHF

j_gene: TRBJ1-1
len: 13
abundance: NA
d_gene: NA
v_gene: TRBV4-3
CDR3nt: TGCGCCAGCAGCCAAACAGGGTACACTGAAGCTTTCTTT
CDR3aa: CASSQTGYTEAFF

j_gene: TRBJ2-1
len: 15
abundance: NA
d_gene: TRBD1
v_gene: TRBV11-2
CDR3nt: TGTGCCAGCAGTTGGGACAGGTCTACCTACAATGAGCAGTTCTTC
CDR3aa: CASSWDRSTYNEQFF

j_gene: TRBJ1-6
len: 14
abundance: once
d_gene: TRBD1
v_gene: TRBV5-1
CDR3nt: TGCGCCAGCAGCTTGCAGGGGGCGAATTCACCCCTCCACTTT
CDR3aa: CASSLQGANSPLHF

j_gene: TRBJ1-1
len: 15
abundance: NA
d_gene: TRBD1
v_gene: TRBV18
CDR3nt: TGTGCCAGCCTGGACAGGGGGCGTCTGAACACTGAAGCTTTCTTT
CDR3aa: CASLDRGRLNTEAFF

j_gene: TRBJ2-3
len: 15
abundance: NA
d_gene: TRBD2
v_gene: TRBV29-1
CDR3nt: TGCAGCGTTGAAAGGACTAGCGGAAGCACAGATACGCAGTATTTT
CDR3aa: CSVERTSGSTDTQYF

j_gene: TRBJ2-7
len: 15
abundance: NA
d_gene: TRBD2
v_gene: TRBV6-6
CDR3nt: TGTGCCAGCAGTCCCCCCCCCAGTAGCGGGGGGACGCAGTACTTC
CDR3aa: CASSPPPSSGGTQYF

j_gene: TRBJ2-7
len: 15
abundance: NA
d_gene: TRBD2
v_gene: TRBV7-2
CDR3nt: TGTGCCAGCAGCTCCGGACTAGGGACTACCTACGAGCAGTACTTC
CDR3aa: CASSSGLGTTYEQYF

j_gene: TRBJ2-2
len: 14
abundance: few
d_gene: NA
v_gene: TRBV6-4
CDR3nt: TGTGCCAGCACAGCAAGCCCAGGGACCGGGGAGCTGTTTTTT
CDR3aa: CASTASPGTGELFF

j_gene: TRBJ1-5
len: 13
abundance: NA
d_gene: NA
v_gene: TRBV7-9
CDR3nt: TGTGCCGGCAGCTTAGATGGAGACCAGCCCCAGCATTTT
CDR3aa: CAGSLDGDQPQHF

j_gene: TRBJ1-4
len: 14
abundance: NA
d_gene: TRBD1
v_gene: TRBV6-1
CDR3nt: TGTGCCAGCAGATCGACAGGGGGCGATGAAAAACTGTTTTTT
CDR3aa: CASRSTGGDEKLFF

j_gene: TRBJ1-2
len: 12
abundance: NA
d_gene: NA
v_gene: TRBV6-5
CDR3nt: TGTGCCAGCAGTTACGCGGGATATGGCTACACCTTC
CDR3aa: CASSYAGYGYTF

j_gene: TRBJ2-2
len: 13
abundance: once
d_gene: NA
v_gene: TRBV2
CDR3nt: TGTGCCAGCGTCCGTCTGAACACCGGGGAGCTGTTTTTT
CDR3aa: CASVRLNTGELFF

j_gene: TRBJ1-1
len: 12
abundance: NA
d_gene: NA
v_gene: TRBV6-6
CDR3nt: TGTGCCAGCAGTAGATCCTCGGGTGAAGCTTTCTTT
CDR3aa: CASSRSSGEAFF

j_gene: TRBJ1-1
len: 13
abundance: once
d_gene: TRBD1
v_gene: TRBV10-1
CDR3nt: TGCGCCAGCAGGACAGGGTTGGAGACTGAAGCTTTCTTT
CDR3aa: CASRTGLETEAFF

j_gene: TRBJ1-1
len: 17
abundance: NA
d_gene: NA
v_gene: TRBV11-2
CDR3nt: TGTGCCAGCAGCTTAAGCGGTCCCGACCTCATGAACACTGAAGCTTTCTTT
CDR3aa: CASSLSGPDLMNTEAFF

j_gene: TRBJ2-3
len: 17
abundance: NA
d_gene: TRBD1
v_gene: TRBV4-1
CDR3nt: TGCGCCAGCAGCCAACCCCTCCGGGACAGGGGGTTAGATACGCAGTATTTT
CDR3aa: CASSQPLRDRGLDTQYF

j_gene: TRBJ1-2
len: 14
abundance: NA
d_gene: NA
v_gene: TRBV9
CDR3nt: TGTGCCAGCAGCGTAGAGCGACAGGACTCTGGCTACACCTTC
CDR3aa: CASSVERQDSGYTF

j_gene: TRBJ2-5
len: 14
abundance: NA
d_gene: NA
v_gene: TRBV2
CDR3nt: TGTGCCAGCAGTACCTCCGGGACACAAGAGACCCAGTACTTC
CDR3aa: CASSTSGTQETQYF

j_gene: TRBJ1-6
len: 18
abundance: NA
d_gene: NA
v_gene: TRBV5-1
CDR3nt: TGCGCCAGCAGCCCTACACTGACAGACAGCTCCTATAATTCACCCCTCCACTTT
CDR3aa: CASSPTLTDSSYNSPLHF

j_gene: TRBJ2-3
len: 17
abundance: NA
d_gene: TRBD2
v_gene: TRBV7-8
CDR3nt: TGTGCCAGCAGCTTAGAGTTAGCGGGGGGGCCGTCAGATACGCAGTATTTT
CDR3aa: CASSLELAGGPSDTQYF

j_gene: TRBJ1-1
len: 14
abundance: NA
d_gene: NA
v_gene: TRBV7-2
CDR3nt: TGTGCCAGCAGCTCCCTCCTGAGTAACACTGAAGCTTTCTTT
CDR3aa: CASSSLLSNTEAFF

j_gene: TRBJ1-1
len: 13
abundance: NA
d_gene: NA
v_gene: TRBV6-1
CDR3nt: TGTGCCAGCAGCGGGACAAGGAACACTGAAGCTTTCTTT
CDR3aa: CASSGTRNTEAFF

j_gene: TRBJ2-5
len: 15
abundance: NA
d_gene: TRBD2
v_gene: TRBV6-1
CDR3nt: TGTGCCAGCGAAACGCTAGCGGGGGGGGCAGAGACCCAGTACTTC
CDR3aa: CASETLAGGAETQYF

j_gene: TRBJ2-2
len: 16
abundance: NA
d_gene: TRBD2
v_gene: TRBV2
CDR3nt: TGTGCCAGCAGTGGACTAGCGGGGGGGAACACCGGGGAGCTGTTTTTT
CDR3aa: CASSGLAGGNTGELFF

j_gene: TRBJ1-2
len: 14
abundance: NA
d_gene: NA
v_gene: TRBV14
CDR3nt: TGTGCCAGCAGCCAAGCGAGGACAGCCTATGGCTACACCTTC
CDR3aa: CASSQARTAYGYTF

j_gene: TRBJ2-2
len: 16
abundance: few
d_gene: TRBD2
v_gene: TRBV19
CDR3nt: TGTGCCAGTAGTATAATCGGGACTAGCACCACCGGGGAGCTGTTTTTT
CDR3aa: CASSIIGTSTTGELFF

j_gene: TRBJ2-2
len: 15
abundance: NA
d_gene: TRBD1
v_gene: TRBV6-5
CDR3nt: TGTGCCAGCAACCCGGGACAGGGTTACACCGGGGAGCTGTTTTTT
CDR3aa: CASNPGQGYTGELFF

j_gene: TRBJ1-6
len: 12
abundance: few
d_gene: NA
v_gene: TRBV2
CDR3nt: TGTGCCAGCAGTGACGTTAGTTCACCCCTCCACTTT
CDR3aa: CASSDVSSPLHF

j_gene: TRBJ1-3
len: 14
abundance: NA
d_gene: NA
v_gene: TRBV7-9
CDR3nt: TGTGCCAGCAGCTTAGTTGAGAGGGGAAACACCATATATTTT
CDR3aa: CASSLVERGNTIYF